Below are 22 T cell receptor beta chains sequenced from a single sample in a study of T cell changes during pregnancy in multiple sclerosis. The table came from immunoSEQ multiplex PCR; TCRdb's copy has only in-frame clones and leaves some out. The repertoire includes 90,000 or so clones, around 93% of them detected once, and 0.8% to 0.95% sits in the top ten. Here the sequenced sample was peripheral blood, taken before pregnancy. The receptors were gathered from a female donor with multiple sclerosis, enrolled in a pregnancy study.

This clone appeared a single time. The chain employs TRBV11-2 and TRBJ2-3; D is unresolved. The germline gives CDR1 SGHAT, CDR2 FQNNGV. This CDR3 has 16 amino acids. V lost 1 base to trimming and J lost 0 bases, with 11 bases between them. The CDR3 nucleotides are TGTGCCAGCAGCTTAGGGTTCAGGCCTAGCACAGATACGCAGTATTTT. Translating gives CASSLGFRPSTDTQYF.

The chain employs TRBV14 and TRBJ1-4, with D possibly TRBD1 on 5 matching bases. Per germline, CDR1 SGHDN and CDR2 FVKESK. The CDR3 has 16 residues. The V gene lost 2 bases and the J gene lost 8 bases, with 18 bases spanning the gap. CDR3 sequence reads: CASSQPIRGGIEKLFF. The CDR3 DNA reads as TGTGCCAGCAGCCAACCAATCCGTGGGGGGATCGAAAAACTGTTTTTT.

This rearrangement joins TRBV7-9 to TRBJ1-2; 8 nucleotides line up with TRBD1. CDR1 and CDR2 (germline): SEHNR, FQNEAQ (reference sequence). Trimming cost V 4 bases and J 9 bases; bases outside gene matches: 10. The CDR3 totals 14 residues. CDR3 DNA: TGTGCCAGCAGCTCGGGACAGGACCTTTGGAGCTACACCTTC. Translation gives CASSSGQDLWSYTF.

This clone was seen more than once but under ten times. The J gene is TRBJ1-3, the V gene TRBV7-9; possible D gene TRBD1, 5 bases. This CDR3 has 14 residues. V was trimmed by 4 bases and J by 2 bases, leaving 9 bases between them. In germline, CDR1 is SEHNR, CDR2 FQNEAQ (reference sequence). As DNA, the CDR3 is TGTGCCAGCAGCTCCAGGGAACCTGGAAACACCATATATTTT. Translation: CASSSREPGNTIYF.

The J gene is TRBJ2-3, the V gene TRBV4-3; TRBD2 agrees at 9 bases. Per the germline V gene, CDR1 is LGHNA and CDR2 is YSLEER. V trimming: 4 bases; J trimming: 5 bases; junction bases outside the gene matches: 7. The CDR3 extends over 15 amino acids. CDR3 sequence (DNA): TGCGCCAGCAGCCCCTCTGCGGGGGGGCAAGATACGCAGTATTTT. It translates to CASSPSAGGQDTQYF.

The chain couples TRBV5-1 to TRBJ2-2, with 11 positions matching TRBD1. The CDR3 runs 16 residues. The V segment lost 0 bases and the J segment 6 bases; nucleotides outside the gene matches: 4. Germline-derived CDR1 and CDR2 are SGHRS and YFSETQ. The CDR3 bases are TGCGCCAGCAGCTTGGTTGGACAGGGGGCGGCCGGGGAGCTGTTTTTT. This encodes CASSLVGQGAAGELFF.

CDR3 protein: CASSYETGSFSGYTF. The CDR3 bases are TGCGCCAGCAGCTACGAGACAGGGTCCTTTAGTGGCTACACCTTC. The chain recombines TRBV5-1 with TRBJ1-2, with 7 bases that match TRBD1. The junction had 12 bases not matched to a gene; V was cut back by 3 bases and J by 7 bases. The CDR3 has 15 amino acids. Looked up from germline, CDR1 is SGHRS and CDR2 is YFSETQ.

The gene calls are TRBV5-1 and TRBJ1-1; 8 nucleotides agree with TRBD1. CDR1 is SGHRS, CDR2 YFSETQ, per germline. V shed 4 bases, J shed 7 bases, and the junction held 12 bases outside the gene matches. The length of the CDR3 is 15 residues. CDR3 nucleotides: TGCGCCAGCAGCCCGAGGACAGGGAGAGAGAATGAAGCTTTCTTT. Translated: CASSPRTGRENEAFF.

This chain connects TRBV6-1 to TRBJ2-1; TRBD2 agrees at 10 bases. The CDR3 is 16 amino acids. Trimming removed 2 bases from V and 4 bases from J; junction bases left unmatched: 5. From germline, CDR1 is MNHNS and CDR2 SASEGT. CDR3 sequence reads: CASSESLAGVYNEQFF. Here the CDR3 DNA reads TGTGCCAGCAGTGAATCGCTAGCGGGGGTATACAATGAGCAGTTCTTC.

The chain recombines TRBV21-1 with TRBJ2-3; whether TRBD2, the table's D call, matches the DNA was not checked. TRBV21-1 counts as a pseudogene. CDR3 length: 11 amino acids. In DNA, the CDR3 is TGCCCGGGGTTAAAGACAGATACGCAGTATTTT. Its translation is CPGLKTDTQYF.

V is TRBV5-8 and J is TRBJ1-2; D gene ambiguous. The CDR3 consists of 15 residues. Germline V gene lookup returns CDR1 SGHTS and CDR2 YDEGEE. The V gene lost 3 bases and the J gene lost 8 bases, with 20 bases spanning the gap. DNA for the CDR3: TGTGCCAGCAGCTCCTTAGGCGGCAGATCGACGGGCTACACCTTC. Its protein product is CASSSLGGRSTGYTF.

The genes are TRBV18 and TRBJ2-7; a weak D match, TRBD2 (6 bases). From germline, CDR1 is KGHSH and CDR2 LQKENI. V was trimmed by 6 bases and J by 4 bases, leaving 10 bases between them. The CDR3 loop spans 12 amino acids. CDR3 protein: CASSRDWYEQYF. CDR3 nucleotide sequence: TGTGCCAGCTCTCGGGACTGGTACGAGCAGTACTTC. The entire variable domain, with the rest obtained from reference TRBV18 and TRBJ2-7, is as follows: NAGVMQNPRHLVRRRGQEARLRCSPMKGHSHVYWYRQLPEEGLKFMVYLQKENIIDESGMPKERFSAEFPKEGPSILRIQQVVRGDSAAYFCASSRDWYEQYFGPGTRLTVT.

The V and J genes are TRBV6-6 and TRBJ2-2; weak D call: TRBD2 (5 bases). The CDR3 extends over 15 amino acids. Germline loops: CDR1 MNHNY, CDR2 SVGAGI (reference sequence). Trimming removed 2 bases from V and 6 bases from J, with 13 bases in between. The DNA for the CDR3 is TGTGCCAGCAGTTACGGCACTAGATTCTCCGGGGAGCTGTTTTTT. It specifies CASSYGTRFSGELFF.

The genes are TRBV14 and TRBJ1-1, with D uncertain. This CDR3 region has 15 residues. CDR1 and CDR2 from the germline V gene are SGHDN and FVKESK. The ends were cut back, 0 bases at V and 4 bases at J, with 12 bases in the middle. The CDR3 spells CASSQDGQRVTEAFF. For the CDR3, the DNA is TGTGCCAGCAGCCAAGACGGGCAGCGGGTCACTGAAGCTTTCTTT.

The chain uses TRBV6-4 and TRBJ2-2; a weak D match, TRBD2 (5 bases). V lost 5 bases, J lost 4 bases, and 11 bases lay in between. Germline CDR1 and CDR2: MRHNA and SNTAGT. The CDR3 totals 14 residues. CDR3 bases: TGTGCCAGCAGTCAGGACTGGCTCACCGGGGAGCTGTTTTTT. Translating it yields CASSQDWLTGELFF.

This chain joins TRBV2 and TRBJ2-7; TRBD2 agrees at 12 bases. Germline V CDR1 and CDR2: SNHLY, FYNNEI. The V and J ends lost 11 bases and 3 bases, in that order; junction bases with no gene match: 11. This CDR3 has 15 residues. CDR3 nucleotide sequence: TGTGCCGGTAAGTTCCTAGCGGGGGGGCTCTACGAGCAGTACTTC. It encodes CAGKFLAGGLYEQYF.

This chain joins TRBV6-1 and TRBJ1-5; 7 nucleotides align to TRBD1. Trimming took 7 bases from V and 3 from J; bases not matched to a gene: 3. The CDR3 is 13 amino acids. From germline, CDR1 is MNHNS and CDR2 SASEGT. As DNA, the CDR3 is TGTGCCAGCATTGGGACAGTCAATCAGCCCCAGCATTTT. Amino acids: CASIGTVNQPQHF.

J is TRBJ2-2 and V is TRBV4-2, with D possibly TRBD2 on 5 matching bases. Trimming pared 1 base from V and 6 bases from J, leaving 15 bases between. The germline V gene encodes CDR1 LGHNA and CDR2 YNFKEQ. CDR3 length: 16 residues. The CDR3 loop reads CASSQGAVGSAGELFF. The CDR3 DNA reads TGTGCCAGCAGCCAAGGGGCGGTTGGGAGCGCCGGGGAGCTGTTTTTT.

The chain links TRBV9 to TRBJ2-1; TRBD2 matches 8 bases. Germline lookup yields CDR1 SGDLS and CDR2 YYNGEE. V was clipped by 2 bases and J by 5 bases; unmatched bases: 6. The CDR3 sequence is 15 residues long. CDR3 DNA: TGTGCCAGCAGCGTGGGCGGGGGGCTCAACAATGAGCAGTTCTTC. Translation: CASSVGGGLNNEQFF.

As DNA, the CDR3 is TGTGCCACCAAGGGGGGGGGACCTCGGTACAATGAGCAGTTCTTC. Translated, it gives CATKGGGPRYNEQFF. The gene calls are TRBV15 and TRBJ2-1; D might be TRBD2 (7 bases). This CDR3 spans 15 amino acids. The germline CDR1 and CDR2 sequences are LNHNV and YYDKDF (reference sequence). V was trimmed by 7 bases and J by 4 bases, leaving 17 bases between them.

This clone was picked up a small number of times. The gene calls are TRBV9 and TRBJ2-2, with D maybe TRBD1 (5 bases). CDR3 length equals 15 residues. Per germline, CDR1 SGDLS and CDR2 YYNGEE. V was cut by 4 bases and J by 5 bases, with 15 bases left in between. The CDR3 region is CASSLKGVGTGELFF. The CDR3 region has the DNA TGTGCCAGCAGCCTCAAAGGGGTCGGGACCGGGGAGCTGTTTTTT.

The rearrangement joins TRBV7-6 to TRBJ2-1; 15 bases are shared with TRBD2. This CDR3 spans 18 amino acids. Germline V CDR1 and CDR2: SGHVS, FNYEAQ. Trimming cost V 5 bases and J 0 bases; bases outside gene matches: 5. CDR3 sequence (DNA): TGTGCCAGCAGCGTCGGGACTAGCGGGGGGAGCTCCTACAATGAGCAGTTCTTC. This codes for CASSVGTSGGSSYNEQFF. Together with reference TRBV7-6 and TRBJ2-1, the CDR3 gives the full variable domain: GAGVSQSPRYKVTKRGQDVALRCDPISGHVSLYWYRQALGQGPEFLTYFNYEAQQDKSGLPNDRFSAERPEGSISTLTIQRTEQRDSAMYRCASSVGTSGGSSYNEQFFGPGTRLTVL.